This T cell receptor beta chain is from a study of response to subunit inactivated influenza vaccine. TCRdb itself ran the RT-PCR reads through MiXCR, one entry per CDR3 protein. Here the sample spans about 160,000 distinct CDR3 sequences, under 13% being singletons. This clonotype was counted between two and nine times. The antigen is unknown. Germline-derived CDR1 and CDR2 are SEHNR and FQNEAQ (reference sequence). This CDR3 has 11 residues. Trimming left V 4 bases short and J 10 bases short, with 8 bases between. Study-wide results and limits: A suggestion made by the authors is that each seasonal influenza vaccination recruits few new T cells.

This receptor was obtained from a man aged 45-65 years who received an inactivated influenza vaccine. The genes are TRBV7-9 and TRBJ2-1; D gene unclear. The sample consisted of non-naive T cells sorted from PBMCs, taken roughly 45 days after vaccination. Here the CDR3 DNA reads TGTGCCAGCAGCTCTTCTGACGAGCAGTTCTTC. This codes for CASSSSDEQFF.